The source of this T cell receptor (beta chain) is a study of blood T cell repertoires in COVID-19. On the study more broadly: Researchers got acute and convalescent COVID-19 samples from the United States, Italy and Spain. T cells, B-cell-depleted T cells, or PBMCs supplied cDNA or gDNA.

Original handling: For nucleated cells, counts were estimated from reference gene primer amplification. Sequenced by immunoSEQ multiplex PCR; TCRdb stores in-frame clones only, minus some. V and J calls and clone size are those listed in that table; D and trimming were worked out from the DNA. The profile shows over 100,000 clones, about 87% of them singletons. This clone showed up just once. The CDR3 contains 15 residues. Germline trimming cut 6 bases from V and 2 bases from J; bases unmatched to any gene: 3. In germline, CDR1 is LGHDT, CDR2 YNNKEL (reference sequence). The rearrangement joins TRBV3-1 (or the pseudogene TRBV3-2) to TRBJ2-7; 14 bases fit TRBD2. The sample was peripheral blood. The clonotype originates from a man between 45 and 60 years old with acute or convalescent COVID-19. CDR3 loop: CASRRLAGGTYEQYF. CDR3 DNA: TGTGCCAGCAGACGACTAGCGGGAGGGACCTACGAGCAGTACTTC.